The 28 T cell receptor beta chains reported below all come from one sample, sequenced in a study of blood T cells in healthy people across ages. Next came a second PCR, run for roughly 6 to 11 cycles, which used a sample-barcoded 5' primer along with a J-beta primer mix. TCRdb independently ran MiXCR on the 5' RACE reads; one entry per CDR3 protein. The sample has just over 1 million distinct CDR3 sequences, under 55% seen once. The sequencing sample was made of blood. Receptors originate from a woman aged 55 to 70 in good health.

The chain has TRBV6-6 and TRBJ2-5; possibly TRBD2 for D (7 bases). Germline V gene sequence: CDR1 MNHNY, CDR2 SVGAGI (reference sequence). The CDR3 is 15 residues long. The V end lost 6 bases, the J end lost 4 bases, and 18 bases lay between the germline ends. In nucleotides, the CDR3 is TGTGCCAGCAGCCTGGGGGGGGGCGGATCAGAGACCCAGTACTTC. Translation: CASSLGGGGSETQYF.

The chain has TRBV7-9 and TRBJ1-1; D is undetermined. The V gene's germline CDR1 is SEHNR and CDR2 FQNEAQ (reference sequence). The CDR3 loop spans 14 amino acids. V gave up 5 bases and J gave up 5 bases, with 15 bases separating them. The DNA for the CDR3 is TGTGCCAGCAGCCATGGGAGCTCATCTACTGAAGCTTTCTTT. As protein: CASSHGSSSTEAFF.

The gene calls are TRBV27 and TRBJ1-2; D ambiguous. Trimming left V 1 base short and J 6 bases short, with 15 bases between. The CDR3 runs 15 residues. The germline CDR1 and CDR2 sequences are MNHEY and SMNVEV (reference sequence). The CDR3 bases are TGTGCCAGCAGTTTATATCACCGAGAGAGCAATGGCTACACCTTC. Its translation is CASSLYHRESNGYTF.

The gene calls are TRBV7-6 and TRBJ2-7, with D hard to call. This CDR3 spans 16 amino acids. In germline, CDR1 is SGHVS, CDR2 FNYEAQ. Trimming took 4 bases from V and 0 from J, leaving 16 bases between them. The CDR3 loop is CASSSGLAAISYEQYF. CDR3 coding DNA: TGTGCCAGCAGCTCGGGTCTGGCGGCCATCTCCTACGAGCAGTACTTC.

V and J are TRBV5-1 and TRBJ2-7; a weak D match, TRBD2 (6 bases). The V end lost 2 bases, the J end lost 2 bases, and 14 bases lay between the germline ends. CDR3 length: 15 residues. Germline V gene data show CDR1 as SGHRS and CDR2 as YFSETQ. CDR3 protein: CASSFLSGLAYEQYF. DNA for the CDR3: TGCGCCAGCAGCTTTCTTAGCGGCCTTGCCTACGAGCAGTACTTC. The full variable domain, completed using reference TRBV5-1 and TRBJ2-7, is KAGVTQTPRYLIKTRGQQVTLSCSPISGHRSVSWYQQTPGQGLQFLFEYFSETQRNKGNFPGRFSGRQFSNSRSEMNVSTLELGDSALYLCASSFLSGLAYEQYFGPGTRLTVT.

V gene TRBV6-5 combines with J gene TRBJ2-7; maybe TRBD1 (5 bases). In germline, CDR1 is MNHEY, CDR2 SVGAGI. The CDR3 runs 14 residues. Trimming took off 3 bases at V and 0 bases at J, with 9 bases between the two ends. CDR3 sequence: CASSYSDSSYEQYF. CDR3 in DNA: TGTGCCAGCAGTTATAGTGACAGCTCCTACGAGCAGTACTTC.

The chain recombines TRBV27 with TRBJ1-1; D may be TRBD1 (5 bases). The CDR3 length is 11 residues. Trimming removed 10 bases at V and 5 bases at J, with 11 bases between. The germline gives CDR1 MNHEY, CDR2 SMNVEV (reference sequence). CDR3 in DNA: TGTGCCACCTGGGGGAGGACTGAAGCTTTCTTT. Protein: CATWGRTEAFF.

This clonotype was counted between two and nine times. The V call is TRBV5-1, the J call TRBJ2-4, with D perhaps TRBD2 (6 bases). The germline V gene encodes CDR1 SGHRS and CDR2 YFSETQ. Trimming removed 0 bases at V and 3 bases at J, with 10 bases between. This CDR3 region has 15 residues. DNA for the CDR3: TGCGCCAGCAGCTTGGCGGGGCGGGGCAAAAACATTCAGTACTTC. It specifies CASSLAGRGKNIQYF.

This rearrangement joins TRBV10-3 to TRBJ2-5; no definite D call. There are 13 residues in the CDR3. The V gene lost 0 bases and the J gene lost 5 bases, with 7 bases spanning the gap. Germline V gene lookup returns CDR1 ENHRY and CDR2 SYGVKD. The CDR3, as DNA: TGTGCCATCAGTGAGTCAAGGATGGAGACCCAGTACTTC. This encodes CAISESRMETQYF.

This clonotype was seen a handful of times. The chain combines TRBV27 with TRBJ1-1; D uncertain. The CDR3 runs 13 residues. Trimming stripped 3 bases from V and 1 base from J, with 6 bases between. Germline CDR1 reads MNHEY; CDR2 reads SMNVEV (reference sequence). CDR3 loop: CASSLKQNTEAFF. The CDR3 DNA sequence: TGTGCCAGCAGTTTGAAGCAGAACACTGAAGCTTTCTTT.

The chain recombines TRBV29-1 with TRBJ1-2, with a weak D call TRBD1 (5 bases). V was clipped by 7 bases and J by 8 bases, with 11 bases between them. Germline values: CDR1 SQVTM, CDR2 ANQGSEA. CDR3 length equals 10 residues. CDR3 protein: CSAKTDGYTF. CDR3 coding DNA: TGCAGCGCCAAGACAGACGGCTACACCTTC.

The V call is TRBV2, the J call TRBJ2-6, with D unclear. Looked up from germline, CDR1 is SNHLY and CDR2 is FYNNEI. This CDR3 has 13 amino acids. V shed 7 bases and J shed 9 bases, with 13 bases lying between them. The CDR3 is CASKDEFVNVLTF. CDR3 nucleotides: TGTGCCAGCAAGGACGAGTTTGTCAACGTCCTGACTTTC. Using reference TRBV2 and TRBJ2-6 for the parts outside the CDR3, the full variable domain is EPEVTQTPSHQVTQMGQEVILRCVPISNHLYFYWYRQILGQKVEFLVSFYNNEISEKSEIFDDQFSVERPDGSNFTLKIRSTKLEDSAMYFCASKDEFVNVLTFGAGSRLTVL.

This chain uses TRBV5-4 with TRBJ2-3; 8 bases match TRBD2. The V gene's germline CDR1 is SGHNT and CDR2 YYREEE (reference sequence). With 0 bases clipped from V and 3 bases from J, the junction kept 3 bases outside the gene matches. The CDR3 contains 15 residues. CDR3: CASSLAAGVTDTQYF. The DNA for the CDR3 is TGTGCCAGCAGCTTGGCAGCGGGAGTTACAGATACGCAGTATTTT.

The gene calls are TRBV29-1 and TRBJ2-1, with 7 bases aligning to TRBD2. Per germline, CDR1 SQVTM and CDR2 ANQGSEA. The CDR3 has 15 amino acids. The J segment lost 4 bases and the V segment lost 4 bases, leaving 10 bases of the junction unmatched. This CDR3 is CSVAPQRRGYNEQFF. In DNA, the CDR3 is TGCAGCGTTGCCCCTCAAAGGCGGGGGTACAATGAGCAGTTCTTC.

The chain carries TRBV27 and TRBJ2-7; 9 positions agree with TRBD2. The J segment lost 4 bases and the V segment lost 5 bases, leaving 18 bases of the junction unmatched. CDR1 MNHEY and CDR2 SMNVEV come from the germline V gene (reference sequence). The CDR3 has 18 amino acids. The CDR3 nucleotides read TGTGCCAGCAGTCCACGAGGGGCTAGCGGGACTCGGTTTTACGAGCAGTACTTC. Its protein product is CASSPRGASGTRFYEQYF.

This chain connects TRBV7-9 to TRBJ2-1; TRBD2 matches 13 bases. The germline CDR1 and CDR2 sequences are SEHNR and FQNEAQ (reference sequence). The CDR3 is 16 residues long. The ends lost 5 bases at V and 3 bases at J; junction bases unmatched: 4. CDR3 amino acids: CASSPGTSGIYNEQFF. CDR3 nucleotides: TGTGCCAGCAGCCCGGGGACTAGCGGGATCTACAATGAGCAGTTCTTC.

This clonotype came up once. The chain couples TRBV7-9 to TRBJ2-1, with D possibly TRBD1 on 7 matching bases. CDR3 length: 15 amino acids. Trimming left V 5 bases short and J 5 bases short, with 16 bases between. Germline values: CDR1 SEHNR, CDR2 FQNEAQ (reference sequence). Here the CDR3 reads CASSATGRRDNEQFF. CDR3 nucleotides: TGTGCCAGCAGCGCGACAGGGAGGAGGGACAATGAGCAGTTCTTC.

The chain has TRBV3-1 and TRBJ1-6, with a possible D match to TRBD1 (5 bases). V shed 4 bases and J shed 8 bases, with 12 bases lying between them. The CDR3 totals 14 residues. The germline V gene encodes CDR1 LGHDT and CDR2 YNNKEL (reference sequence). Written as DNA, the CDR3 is TGTGCCAGCAGCCCTGGAGTACAGGATTCACCCCTCCACTTT. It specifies CASSPGVQDSPLHF.

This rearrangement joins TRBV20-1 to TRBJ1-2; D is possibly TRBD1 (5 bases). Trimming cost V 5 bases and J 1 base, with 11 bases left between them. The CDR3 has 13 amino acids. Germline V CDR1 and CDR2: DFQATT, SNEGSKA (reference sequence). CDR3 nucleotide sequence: TGCAGTGCTTCAGGGACCCATAACTATGGCTACACCTTC. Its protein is CSASGTHNYGYTF.

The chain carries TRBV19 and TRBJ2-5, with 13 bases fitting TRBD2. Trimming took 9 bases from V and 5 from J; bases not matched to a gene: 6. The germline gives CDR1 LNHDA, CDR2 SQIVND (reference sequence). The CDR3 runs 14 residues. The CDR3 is CASGLAGAGETQYF. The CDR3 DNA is TGTGCCAGCGGACTAGCGGGAGCTGGGGAGACCCAGTACTTC.

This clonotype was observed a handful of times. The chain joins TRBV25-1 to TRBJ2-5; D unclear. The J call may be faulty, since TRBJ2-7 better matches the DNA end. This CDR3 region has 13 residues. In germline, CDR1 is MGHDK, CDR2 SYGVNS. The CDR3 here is CASSDVATYEQYF. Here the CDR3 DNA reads TGTGCCAGCAGTGATGTGGCAACCTACGAGCAGTACTTC.

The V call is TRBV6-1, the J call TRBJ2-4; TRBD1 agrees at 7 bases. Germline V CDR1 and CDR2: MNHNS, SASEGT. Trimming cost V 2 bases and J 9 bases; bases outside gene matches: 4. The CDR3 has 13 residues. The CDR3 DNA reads TGTGCCAGCAGTGAACAGGGGGAAATCATTCAGTACTTC. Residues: CASSEQGEIIQYF.

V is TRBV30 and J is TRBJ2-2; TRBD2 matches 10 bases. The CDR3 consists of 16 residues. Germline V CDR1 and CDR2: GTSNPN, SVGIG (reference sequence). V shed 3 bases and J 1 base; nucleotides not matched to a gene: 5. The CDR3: CAWSPSGRGNTGELFF. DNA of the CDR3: TGTGCCTGGAGCCCTAGCGGGAGAGGGAACACCGGGGAGCTGTTTTTT.

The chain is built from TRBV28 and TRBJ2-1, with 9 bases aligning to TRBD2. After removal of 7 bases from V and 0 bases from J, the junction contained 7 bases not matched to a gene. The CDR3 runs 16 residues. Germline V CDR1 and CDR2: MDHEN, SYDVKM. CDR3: CASTATSGASYNEQFF. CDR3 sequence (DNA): TGTGCCAGCACCGCGACTAGCGGCGCCTCCTACAATGAGCAGTTCTTC.

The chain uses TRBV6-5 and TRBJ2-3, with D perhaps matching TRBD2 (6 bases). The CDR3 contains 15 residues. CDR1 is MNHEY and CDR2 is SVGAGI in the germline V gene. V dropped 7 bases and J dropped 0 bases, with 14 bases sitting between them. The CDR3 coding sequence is TGTGCCAGCACTATTAGCGGAGCTAGCACAGATACGCAGTATTTT. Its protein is CASTISGASTDTQYF.

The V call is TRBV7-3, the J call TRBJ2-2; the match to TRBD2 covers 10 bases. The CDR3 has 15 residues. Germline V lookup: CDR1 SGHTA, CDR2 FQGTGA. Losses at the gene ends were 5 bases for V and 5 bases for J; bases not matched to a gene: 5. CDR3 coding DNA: TGTGCCAGCAGCCAAACTAGCGGGGCAACCGGGGAGCTGTTTTTT. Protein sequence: CASSQTSGATGELFF.

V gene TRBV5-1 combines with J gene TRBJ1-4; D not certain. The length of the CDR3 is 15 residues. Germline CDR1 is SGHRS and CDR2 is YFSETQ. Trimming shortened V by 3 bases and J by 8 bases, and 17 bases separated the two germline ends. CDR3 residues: CASSSETMLREKLFF. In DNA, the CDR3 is TGCGCCAGCAGCTCGGAGACTATGCTTCGGGAAAAACTGTTTTTT.

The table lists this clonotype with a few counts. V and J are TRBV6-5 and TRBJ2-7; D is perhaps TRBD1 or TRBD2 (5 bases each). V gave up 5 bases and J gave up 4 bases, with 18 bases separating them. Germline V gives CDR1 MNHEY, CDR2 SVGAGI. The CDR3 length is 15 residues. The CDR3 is CASSTQGSGRYEQYF. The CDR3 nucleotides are TGTGCCAGCAGTACCCAGGGTTCGGGAAGATACGAGCAGTACTTC.